A single sample gave rise to the 28 T cell receptor beta chains below, sequenced in a study of shared clonotypes between healthy human individuals. The method was immunoSEQ multiplex PCR; TCRdb's version includes in-frame clones alone and lacks a portion of them. The table lists some 1.5 million clones, roughly 97% of them singletons. The material sequenced was naive CD4+ T cells sorted from blood. Subset here: CD45RA+ positively selected. These receptors all come from a young man in good health.

The V and J genes are TRBV30 and TRBJ1-3; a weak D match, TRBD1 (5 bases). V was shortened by 0 bases and J by 1 base, with 10 bases between the two germline ends. The CDR3 runs to 15 residues. Germline CDR1 is GTSNPN and CDR2 is SVGIG (reference sequence). The CDR3 DNA sequence: TGTGCCTGGAGTGTAGGTAGGGGATCTGGAAACACCATATATTTT. This encodes CAWSVGRGSGNTIYF.

The CDR3: CASKGIAGTYEQYF. CDR3 coding DNA: TGTGCCAGCAAGGGTATAGCGGGGACCTACGAGCAGTACTTC. The rearrangement links TRBV6-5 to TRBJ2-7; 8 bases agree with TRBD2. V shed 7 bases, J shed 2 bases, and the junction held 7 bases outside the gene matches. Germline V gene data show CDR1 as MNHEY and CDR2 as SVGAGI. The CDR3 covers 14 residues.

The V and J genes are TRBV7-9 and TRBJ2-3, with a possible D match to TRBD2 (6 bases). The V end lost 7 bases, the J end lost 0 bases, and 23 bases lay between the germline ends. This CDR3 spans 18 amino acids. Germline V gives CDR1 SEHNR, CDR2 FQNEAQ (reference sequence). The CDR3 is CASTLPGTQISSTDTQYF. DNA of the CDR3: TGTGCCAGCACCCTACCCGGGACTCAGATAAGTAGCACAGATACGCAGTATTTT.

This sequence joins TRBV7-6 and TRBJ2-2, with 12 bases aligning to TRBD2. The CDR3 runs 17 residues. Germline V gene data show CDR1 as SGHVS and CDR2 as FNYEAQ. Trimming cost V 6 bases and J 5 bases; bases outside gene matches: 10. For the CDR3, the DNA is TGTGCCAGCAGTTTCCGACTAGCGGGAGATTGGACCGGGGAGCTGTTTTTT. Encoded protein: CASSFRLAGDWTGELFF.

This clone occurred once. The chain recombines TRBV18 with TRBJ2-1, with TRBD2 matching 9 bases. The CDR3 consists of 14 residues. Trimming at V came to 5 bases and at J to 6 bases, leaving 5 bases not matched to a gene. Germline-derived CDR1 and CDR2 are KGHSH and LQKENI. CDR3 sequence: CASSTGLAGNEQFF. The DNA for the CDR3 is TGTGCCAGCTCAACGGGACTAGCAGGCAATGAGCAGTTCTTC.

This clone was detected only once. J is TRBJ2-7 and V is TRBV27; 9 bases align to TRBD2. CDR1 MNHEY and CDR2 SMNVEV come from the germline V gene (reference sequence). The trim removed 10 bases at V and 13 bases at J, leaving 20 bases unmatched. The CDR3 has 14 amino acids. As DNA, the CDR3 is TGTGCCACTAAGGCCGGGACAACAACTAGCGGGCGCTACTTC. This sequence encodes CATKAGTTTSGRYF.

CDR3 nucleotide sequence: TGTGCCAGTAGTATAGTTGGCAGGGGGGGTCAGCCCCAGCATTTT. This gives the protein CASSIVGRGGQPQHF. The gene calls are TRBV19 and TRBJ1-5; TRBD1 agrees at 7 bases. CDR1 and CDR2 (germline): LNHDA, SQIVND (reference sequence). The CDR3 is 15 residues long. V was pared by 1 base and J by 6 bases, with 6 bases of the junction left unmatched.

The chain carries TRBV6-1 and TRBJ1-2; D might be TRBD1 (5 bases). V was trimmed by 2 bases and J by 4 bases, leaving 14 bases between them. There are 15 residues in the CDR3. Germline lookup yields CDR1 MNHNS and CDR2 SASEGT. The CDR3 sequence is CASSEQPGRSYGYTF. The CDR3 DNA reads as TGTGCCAGCAGTGAACAACCGGGACGGAGCTATGGCTACACCTTC.

The CDR3 DNA reads as TGCAGTGCCACATGGGGAAATGAGCAGTTCTTC. This encodes CSATWGNEQFF. The chain has TRBV20-1 and TRBJ2-1; no firm D call. Germline assignment: CDR1 DFQATT and CDR2 SNEGSKA (reference sequence). Trimming stripped 6 bases from V and 7 bases from J, with 10 bases between. This CDR3 has 11 residues.

This clone has only one observation. J is TRBJ2-5 and V is TRBV7-2; 13 positions agree with TRBD2. The CDR3 consists of 16 residues. Germline V gives CDR1 SGHTA, CDR2 FQGNSA. The J segment lost 3 bases and the V segment lost 5 bases, leaving 6 bases of the junction unmatched. The CDR3 nucleotides are TGTGCCAGCAGCCATCGGGGACTAGCGGGAAAAGAGACCCAGTACTTC. It specifies CASSHRGLAGKETQYF.

The chain links TRBV25-1 to TRBJ1-1; 8 bases align to TRBD1. The germline gives CDR1 MGHDK, CDR2 SYGVNS. The CDR3 spans 15 residues. The J segment lost 4 bases and the V segment lost 3 bases, leaving 7 bases of the junction unmatched. The CDR3 loop reads CASSEWTGQVTEAFF. The CDR3 nucleotides are TGTGCCAGCAGTGAGTGGACAGGGCAAGTCACTGAAGCTTTCTTT.

CDR3 sequence: CAWAGSAKNIQYF. CDR3 coding DNA: TGTGCCTGGGCGGGTTCAGCCAAAAACATTCAGTACTTC. The chain links TRBV30 to TRBJ2-4, with a possible D match to TRBD2 (5 bases). The germline gives CDR1 GTSNPN, CDR2 SVGIG (reference sequence). Trimming removed 5 bases at V and 0 bases at J, with 8 bases between. The CDR3 runs to 13 residues.

The chain couples TRBV18 to TRBJ2-1; TRBD2 agrees at 10 bases. The CDR3 sequence is 16 residues long. Looked up from germline, CDR1 is KGHSH and CDR2 is LQKENI. The V and J ends lost 6 bases and 5 bases, in that order; junction bases with no gene match: 10. For the CDR3, the DNA is TGTGCCAGCTCTCGGACTAGCGGTCAATCCCACAATGAGCAGTTCTTC. Amino acid sequence: CASSRTSGQSHNEQFF.

The CDR3, as DNA: TGTGCCAGCAGCGTAGATTTACAGGGGCGAGATGGCTACACCTTC. This gives the protein CASSVDLQGRDGYTF. The rearrangement uses TRBV9 and TRBJ1-2; 7 positions agree with TRBD1. V shed 0 bases, J shed 6 bases, and the junction held 8 bases outside the gene matches. The V gene's germline CDR1 is SGDLS and CDR2 YYNGEE. The CDR3 has 15 amino acids.

This clone was recorded once. The rearrangement links TRBV27 to TRBJ1-5; the D is unclear. V lost 3 bases to trimming and J lost 1 base, with 10 bases between them. CDR1 and CDR2 from the germline V gene are MNHEY and SMNVEV (reference sequence). The CDR3 has 15 amino acids. The CDR3 sequence is CASSLWLGSNQPQHF. CDR3 nucleotides: TGTGCCAGCAGTTTGTGGTTGGGGAGCAATCAGCCCCAGCATTTT.

The chain has TRBV2 and TRBJ2-5, with D possibly being TRBD2 (5 bases). The CDR3 loop spans 14 amino acids. The germline gives CDR1 SNHLY, CDR2 FYNNEI. V was trimmed by 5 bases and J by 5 bases, leaving 15 bases between them. The chain's CDR3 is CASSPMRVAETQYF. Written as DNA, the CDR3 is TGTGCCAGCAGTCCCATGAGGGTAGCTGAGACCCAGTACTTC.

V usage is TRBV10-1 and J usage is TRBJ2-7; possible D gene TRBD1, 6 bases. This CDR3 spans 14 amino acids. Germline V gives CDR1 WNHNN, CDR2 SYGVQD (reference sequence). The V end was cut by 9 bases, the J end by 0 bases, with 15 bases between. The CDR3 nucleotides read TGCGCCAGGGGAACAGGGCCCCTCTCCTACGAGCAGTACTTC. Amino acid sequence: CARGTGPLSYEQYF.

The chain links TRBV7-9 to TRBJ2-1, with 11 bases fitting TRBD1. Unmatched junction bases numbered 4, after V lost 6 bases and J lost 6 bases. Germline assignment: CDR1 SEHNR and CDR2 FQNEAQ (reference sequence). This CDR3 comprises 14 residues. In nucleotides, the CDR3 is TGTGCCAGCAGTGGACAGGGGGCTTTCAATGAGCAGTTCTTC. Translating it yields CASSGQGAFNEQFF.

The chain has TRBV28 and TRBJ2-1, with TRBD1 identical over 9 bases. CDR3 length: 15 residues. CDR1 and CDR2 from the germline V gene are MDHEN and SYDVKM. The junction had 6 bases not matched to a gene; V was cut back by 3 bases and J by 6 bases. The CDR3 protein is CASSFLGTGFNEQFF. CDR3 in DNA: TGTGCCAGCAGTTTTTTAGGGACAGGGTTCAATGAGCAGTTCTTC.

This rearrangement joins TRBV30 to TRBJ2-1, with TRBD2 matching 7 bases. Germline V CDR1 and CDR2: GTSNPN, SVGIG (reference sequence). Trimming removed 3 bases from V and 8 bases from J; junction bases left unmatched: 10. This CDR3 region has 14 residues. CDR3 bases: TGTGCCTGGAGCCGGGGAGGGTTTGTGTATGAGCAGTTCTTC. The encoded protein is CAWSRGGFVYEQFF.

The rearrangement uses TRBV2 and TRBJ2-7, with TRBD1 identical over 7 bases. The J segment lost 6 bases and the V segment lost 8 bases, leaving 13 bases of the junction unmatched. The germline V gene encodes CDR1 SNHLY and CDR2 FYNNEI. This CDR3 region has 14 residues. The CDR3 loop is CASGRGQDPSEQYF. CDR3 nucleotide sequence: TGTGCCAGCGGCCGAGGACAGGATCCTTCCGAGCAGTACTTC.

The chain has TRBV9 and TRBJ2-1; the D gene is possibly TRBD2 (7 bases). There are 16 residues in the CDR3. Germline loops: CDR1 SGDLS, CDR2 YYNGEE. Between the trimmed V and J ends, which lost 3 bases and 0 bases, there was a span of 13 bases. CDR3 coding DNA: TGTGCCAGCAGCGCGGGGGGCTCAGGCTCCTACAATGAGCAGTTCTTC. This codes for CASSAGGSGSYNEQFF.

This chain joins TRBV25-1 and TRBJ2-1; TRBD2 might be the D (5 bases). With 6 bases removed from V and 9 bases from J, the gap between germline ends came to 21 bases. CDR3 size: 15 residues. Germline lookup yields CDR1 MGHDK and CDR2 SYGVNS. The CDR3 nucleotides are TGTGCCAGCAGCCCCACTGAGATACGGGGTTCTGAGCAGTTCTTC. Its protein product is CASSPTEIRGSEQFF.

The genes are TRBV6-1 and TRBJ1-4, with TRBD1 as a possible D gene (5 bases). Germline CDR1 MNHNS, CDR2 SASEGT. V was clipped by 6 bases and J by 8 bases, with 16 bases between them. This CDR3 region has 14 residues. CDR3 region: CASSFGGNLEKLFF. The CDR3 DNA reads TGTGCCAGCAGCTTCGGGGGAAACTTGGAAAAACTGTTTTTT.

This clone has only one observation. The chain is built from TRBV4-1 and TRBJ2-5; 13 nucleotides match TRBD2. CDR1 is MGHRA and CDR2 is YSYEKL in the germline V gene. There are 18 residues in the CDR3. V shed 1 base, J shed 4 bases, and the junction held 9 bases outside the gene matches. The CDR3 bases are TGCGCCAGCAGCCAAGGCGAACTAGCGGGAGGGAGGGGAGAGACCCAGTACTTC. It yields the protein CASSQGELAGGRGETQYF.

This rearrangement joins TRBV7-8 to TRBJ2-1, with 15 positions matching TRBD2. The germline gives CDR1 SGHVS, CDR2 FQNEAQ. The V gene end was trimmed by 3 bases and the J gene end by 9 bases; junction bases not matched to a gene: 0. This CDR3 spans 14 amino acids. The CDR3 coding sequence is TGTGCCAGCAGCTTGGGACTAGCGGGAGGTGAGCAGTTCTTC. It encodes CASSLGLAGGEQFF.

The V call is TRBV28, the J call TRBJ2-7; TRBD1 aligns across 10 bases. The length of the CDR3 is 15 residues. The germline CDR1 and CDR2 sequences are MDHEN and SYDVKM. With V trimmed by 7 bases and J by 1 base, 7 bases remained unmatched. The DNA of the CDR3 is TGTGCCAGCACCCTAGGGGGACAGGGGTCCTACGAGCAGTACTTC. Translated, it gives CASTLGGQGSYEQYF.

V is TRBV5-1 and J is TRBJ2-7, with 8 bases lining up with TRBD1. Losses at the gene ends were 5 bases for V and 4 bases for J; bases not matched to a gene: 8. CDR3 length: 14 amino acids. Per germline, CDR1 SGHRS and CDR2 YFSETQ. The CDR3 is CASSSTGVTYEQYF. The CDR3 DNA sequence: TGCGCCAGCAGTTCGACAGGGGTAACGTACGAGCAGTACTTC. The full variable domain, its missing parts supplied by reference TRBV5-1 and TRBJ2-7, is KAGVTQTPRYLIKTRGQQVTLSCSPISGHRSVSWYQQTPGQGLQFLFEYFSETQRNKGNFPGRFSGRQFSNSRSEMNVSTLELGDSALYLCASSSTGVTYEQYFGPGTRLTVT.